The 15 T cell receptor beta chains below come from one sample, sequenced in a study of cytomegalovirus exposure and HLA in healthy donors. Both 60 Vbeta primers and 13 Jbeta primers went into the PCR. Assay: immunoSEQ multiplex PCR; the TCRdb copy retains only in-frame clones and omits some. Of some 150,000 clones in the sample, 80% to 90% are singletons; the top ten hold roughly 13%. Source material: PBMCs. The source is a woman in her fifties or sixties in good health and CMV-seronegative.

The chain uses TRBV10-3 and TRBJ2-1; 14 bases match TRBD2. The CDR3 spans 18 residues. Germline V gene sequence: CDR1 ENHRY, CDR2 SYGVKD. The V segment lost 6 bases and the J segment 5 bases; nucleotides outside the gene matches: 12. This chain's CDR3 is CAISPGLAGDQGDNEQFF. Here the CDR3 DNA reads TGTGCCATCAGCCCGGGACTAGCGGGGGACCAGGGGGACAATGAGCAGTTCTTC.

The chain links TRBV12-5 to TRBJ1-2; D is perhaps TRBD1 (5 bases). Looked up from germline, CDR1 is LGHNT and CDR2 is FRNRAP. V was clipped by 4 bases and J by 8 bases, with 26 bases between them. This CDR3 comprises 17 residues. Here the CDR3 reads CASGCHALRDLKGGYTF. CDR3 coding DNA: TGTGCTAGTGGTTGTCACGCCCTCAGGGACTTAAAGGGGGGCTACACCTTC.

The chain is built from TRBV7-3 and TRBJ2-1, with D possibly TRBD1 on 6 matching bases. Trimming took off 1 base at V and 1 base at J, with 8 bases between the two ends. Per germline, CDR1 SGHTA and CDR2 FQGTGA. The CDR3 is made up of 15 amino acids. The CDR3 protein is CASSLSTGSYNEQFF. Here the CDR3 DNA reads TGTGCCAGCAGCTTAAGCACAGGGTCCTACAATGAGCAGTTCTTC. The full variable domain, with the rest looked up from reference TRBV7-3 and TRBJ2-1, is GAGVSQTPSNKVTEKGKYVELRCDPISGHTALYWYRQSLGQGPEFLIYFQGTGAADDSGLPNDRFFAVRPEGSVSTLKIQRTERGDSAVYLCASSLSTGSYNEQFFGPGTRLTVL.

The CDR3 here is CASSSGLYGYTF. For the CDR3, the DNA is TGTGCCAGCAGCTCGGGACTCTATGGCTACACCTTC. This chain links TRBV11-2 with TRBJ1-2, with a tentative D call TRBD1 (5 bases). This CDR3 has 12 residues. Germline-derived CDR1 and CDR2 are SGHAT and FQNNGV. Trimming removed 4 bases at V and 4 bases at J, with 7 bases between.

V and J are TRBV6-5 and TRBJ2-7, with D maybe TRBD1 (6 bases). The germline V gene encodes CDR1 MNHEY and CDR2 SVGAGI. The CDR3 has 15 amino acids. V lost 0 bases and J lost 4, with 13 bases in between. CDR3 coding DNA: TGTGCCAGCAGTTACTCAAAAACAGGGAGATACGAGCAGTACTTC. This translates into CASSYSKTGRYEQYF.

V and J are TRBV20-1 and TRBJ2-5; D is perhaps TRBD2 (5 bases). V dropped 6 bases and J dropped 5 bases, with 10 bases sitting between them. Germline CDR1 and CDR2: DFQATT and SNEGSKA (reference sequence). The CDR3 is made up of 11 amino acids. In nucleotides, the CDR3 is TGCAGTGCCGCTAGAGGGGAGACCCAGTACTTC. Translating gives CSAARGETQYF.

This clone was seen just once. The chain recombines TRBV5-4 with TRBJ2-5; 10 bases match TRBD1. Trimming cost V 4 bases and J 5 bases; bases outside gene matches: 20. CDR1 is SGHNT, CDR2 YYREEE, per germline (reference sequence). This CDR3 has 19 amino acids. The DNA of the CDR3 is TGTGCCAGCAGCCCGGGGCTGAACCGGGACAGGGGACTCAGGGAGACCCAGTACTTC. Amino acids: CASSPGLNRDRGLRETQYF.

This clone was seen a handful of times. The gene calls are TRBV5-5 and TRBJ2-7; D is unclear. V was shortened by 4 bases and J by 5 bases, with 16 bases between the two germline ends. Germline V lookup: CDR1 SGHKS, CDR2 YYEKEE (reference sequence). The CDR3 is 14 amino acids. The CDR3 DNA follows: TGTGCCAGCAGCCCATCCGGCGGAACGGACGAGCAGTACTTC. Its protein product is CASSPSGGTDEQYF. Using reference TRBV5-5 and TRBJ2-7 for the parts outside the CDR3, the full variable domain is DAGVTQSPTHLIKTRGQQVTLRCSPISGHKSVSWYQQVLGQGPQFIFQYYEKEERGRGNFPDRFSARQFPNYSSELNVNALLLGDSALYLCASSPSGGTDEQYFGPGTRLTVT.

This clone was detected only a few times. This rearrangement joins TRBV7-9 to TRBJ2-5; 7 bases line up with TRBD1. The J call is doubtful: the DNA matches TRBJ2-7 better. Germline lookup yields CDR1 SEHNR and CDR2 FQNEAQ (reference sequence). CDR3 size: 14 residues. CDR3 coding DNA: TGTGCCAGCAGCCTGCCGGGACAGTCCTACGAGCAGTACTTC. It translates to CASSLPGQSYEQYF.

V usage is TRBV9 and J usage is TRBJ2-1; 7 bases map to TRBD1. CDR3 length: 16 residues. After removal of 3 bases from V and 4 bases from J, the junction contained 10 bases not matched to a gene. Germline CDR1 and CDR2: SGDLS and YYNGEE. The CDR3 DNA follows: TGTGCCAGCAGCGCAGGGGGACATCGCCCTTACAATGAGCAGTTCTTC. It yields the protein CASSAGGHRPYNEQFF.

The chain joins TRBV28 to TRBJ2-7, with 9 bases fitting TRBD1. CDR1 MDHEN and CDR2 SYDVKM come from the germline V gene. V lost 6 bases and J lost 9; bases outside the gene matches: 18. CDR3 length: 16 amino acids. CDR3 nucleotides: TGTGCCAGCAGCCCCCACGGGACAGGGTCCCGGGTTTGGCAGTACTTC. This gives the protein CASSPHGTGSRVWQYF.

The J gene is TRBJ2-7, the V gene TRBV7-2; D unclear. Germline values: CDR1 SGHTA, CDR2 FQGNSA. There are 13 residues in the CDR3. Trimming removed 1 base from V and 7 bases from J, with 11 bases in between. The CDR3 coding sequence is TGTGCCAGCAGCTTAGGGAAGCGTGGAGAGCAGTACTTC. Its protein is CASSLGKRGEQYF.

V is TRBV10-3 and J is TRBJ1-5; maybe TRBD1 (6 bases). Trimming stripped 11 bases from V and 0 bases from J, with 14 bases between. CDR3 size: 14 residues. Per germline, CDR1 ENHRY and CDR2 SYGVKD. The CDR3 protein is CASRDTYSNQPQHF. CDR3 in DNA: TGTGCCTCACGGGACACCTATAGCAATCAGCCCCAGCATTTT.

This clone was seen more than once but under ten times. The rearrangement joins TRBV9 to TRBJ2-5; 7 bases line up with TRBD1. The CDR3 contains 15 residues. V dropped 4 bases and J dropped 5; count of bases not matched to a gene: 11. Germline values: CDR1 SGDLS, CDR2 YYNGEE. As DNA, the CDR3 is TGTGCCAGCAGCTCCCGAGGGGGCAGTCAGGAGACCCAGTACTTC. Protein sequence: CASSSRGGSQETQYF.

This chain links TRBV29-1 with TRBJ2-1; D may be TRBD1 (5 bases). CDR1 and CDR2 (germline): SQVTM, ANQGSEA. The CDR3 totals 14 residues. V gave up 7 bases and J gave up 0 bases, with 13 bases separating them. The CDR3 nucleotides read TGCAGCGAAAGCAGACAGAGCTCCTACAATGAGCAGTTCTTC. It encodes CSESRQSSYNEQFF.